These T cell receptor beta chains were read from a single sample in a study of human T cells and chemical hapten exposure. Each CDR3 protein is one row after TCRdb ran MiXCR on the RACE reads. The sample gives 99,000 or so distinct CDR3 sequences, less than 40% of which show up once; roughly 2.5% is in the top ten. The sample was whole blood, taken in connection with sensitization to the hapten diphenylcyclopropenone (DPC). These receptors were collected from a man aged 40-49 years with alopecia areata. Some clones in this sample may be carry-over from other donors' samples. CDR3s include the opening cysteine and the closing phenylalanine or tryptophan. D genes are given only for firm matches. The size of a clone is reported for some rows only, either as once, few or many, or as a class for expanded clones.

size: NA
V: TRBV7-9
length: 14
D: TRBD1
J: TRBJ2-5
DNA: TGTGCCAGCAGCTTAGACAGGGGGCGAGAGACCCAGTACTTC
CDR3: CASSLDRGRETQYF

size: NA
V: TRBV7-9
length: 13
D: NA
J: TRBJ2-1
DNA: TGTGCCAGCAGCCGGAGCGGGTACAATGAGCAGTTCTTC
CDR3: CASSRSGYNEQFF

size: NA
V: TRBV7-9
length: 18
D: NA
J: TRBJ2-7
DNA: TGTGCCAGCAGCCTTATAGGCGGGGGCGAGGCTTCTCTTTACGAGCAGTACTTC
CDR3: CASSLIGGGEASLYEQYF

size: few
V: TRBV20-1
length: 11
D: NA
J: TRBJ2-3
DNA: TGCAGTGCTGGGTTGACAGATACGCAGTATTTT
CDR3: CSAGLTDTQYF

size: NA
V: TRBV12-3/TRBV12-4
length: 14
D: NA
J: TRBJ1-2
DNA: TGTGCCAGCAGCCCCAGGGCAGTGAACTATGGCTACACCTTC
CDR3: CASSPRAVNYGYTF

size: NA
V: TRBV5-1
length: 16
D: NA
J: TRBJ1-4
DNA: TGCGCCAGCAGCTTGGAACGGGCACCAACTAATGAAAAACTGTTTTTT
CDR3: CASSLERAPTNEKLFF

size: few
V: TRBV27
length: 16
D: TRBD2
J: TRBJ2-3
DNA: TGTGCCAGCAGCCGGGGGACTAGCGGGGAAACAGATACGCAGTATTTT
CDR3: CASSRGTSGETDTQYF

size: few
V: TRBV29-1
length: 14
D: NA
J: TRBJ2-3
DNA: TGCAGCGCCGTCTGGCGGCGTGGTACAGATACGCAGTATTTT
CDR3: CSAVWRRGTDTQYF

size: NA
V: TRBV20-1
length: 13
D: NA
J: TRBJ2-3
DNA: TGCAGTCTCACTAGGGACGGCACAGATACGCAGTATTTT
CDR3: CSLTRDGTDTQYF

size: NA
V: TRBV30
length: 15
D: NA
J: TRBJ2-5
DNA: TGTGCCTGGGCGGGCGGAGGGGTGAGCCAAGAGACCCAGTACTTC
CDR3: CAWAGGGVSQETQYF

size: NA
V: TRBV29-1
length: 13
D: NA
J: TRBJ1-3
DNA: TGCAGCGTTGTTGGCGTCTCTGGAAACACCATATATTTT
CDR3: CSVVGVSGNTIYF

size: NA
V: TRBV29-1
length: 12
D: NA
J: TRBJ1-1
DNA: TGCAGCGTACAGTCAGGGACCACTGAAGCTTTCTTT
CDR3: CSVQSGTTEAFF

size: NA
V: TRBV21-1
length: 18
D: NA
J: TRBJ2-7
DNA: TGTGCCAGCAGCACCGAAGGACTAGCGGGAGGGACGGGGTACGAGCAGTACTTC
CDR3: CASSTEGLAGGTGYEQYF

size: NA
V: TRBV5-1
length: 14
D: NA
J: TRBJ1-4
DNA: TGCGCCAGCAGCTTTGGGGGATATAATGAAAAACTGTTTTTT
CDR3: CASSFGGYNEKLFF

size: once
V: TRBV6-6
length: 15
D: NA
J: TRBJ1-1
DNA: TGTGCCAGCAGTCGGGGGGGGGTTCGTAACACTGAAGCTTTCTTT
CDR3: CASSRGGVRNTEAFF

size: NA
V: TRBV5-1
length: 15
D: TRBD1
J: TRBJ1-1
DNA: TGCGCCAGCAGCTTGACCCAGGACAGGTCAAGTCGAGCTTTCTTT
CDR3: CASSLTQDRSSRAFF

size: few
V: TRBV6-6
length: 11
D: NA
J: TRBJ2-5
DNA: TGTGCCAGCAGTTATGCGGAGACCCAGTACTTC
CDR3: CASSYAETQYF

size: NA
V: TRBV21-1
length: 16
D: NA
J: TRBJ2-5
DNA: TGTGCCAGCAGCAAAAAGCGGGGGCGAGGGCAAGAGACCCAGTACTTC
CDR3: CASSKKRGRGQETQYF

size: many
V: TRBV5-5
length: 14
D: NA
J: TRBJ2-3
DNA: TGTGCCAGCAGCTTGGGACAGGCCACAGATACGCAGTATTTT
CDR3: CASSLGQATDTQYF

size: NA
V: TRBV9
length: 13
D: NA
J: TRBJ1-4
DNA: TGTGCCAGCAGCGTAGGGGGACGTGAAAAACTGTTTTTT
CDR3: CASSVGGREKLFF

size: NA
V: TRBV6-5
length: 14
D: NA
J: TRBJ1-2
DNA: TGTGCCAGCAGTTACTCCACTGTGGACTATGGCTACACCTTC
CDR3: CASSYSTVDYGYTF

size: many
V: TRBV5-1
length: 13
D: NA
J: TRBJ2-3
DNA: TGCGCCAGCACCCTATCTAGCACAGATACGCAGTATTTT
CDR3: CASTLSSTDTQYF

size: NA
V: TRBV4-3
length: 17
D: TRBD1
J: TRBJ2-3
DNA: TGCGCCAGCAGCCAACTACACCCCGGGACAGGGGAAGATACGCAGTATTTT
CDR3: CASSQLHPGTGEDTQYF

size: NA
V: TRBV29-1
length: 12
D: NA
J: TRBJ1-1
DNA: TGCAGCGCTTTCCGGGGGAGAGCTGAAGCTTTCTTT
CDR3: CSAFRGRAEAFF

size: NA
V: TRBV7-9
length: 14
D: NA
J: TRBJ1-2
DNA: TGTGCCAGCAGCTTAGTGACAGGTGGCTCTGGCTACACCTTC
CDR3: CASSLVTGGSGYTF

size: NA
V: TRBV7-9
length: 17
D: NA
J: TRBJ2-6
DNA: TGTGCCAGCAGCCGTGGGGTCGACAGCCGAGGGGCCAACGTCCTGACTTTC
CDR3: CASSRGVDSRGANVLTF

size: few
V: TRBV6-2/TRBV6-3
length: 15
D: TRBD2
J: TRBJ2-5
DNA: TGTGCCAGCAGTGATAGCGGGAGACTTCAAGAGACCCAGTACTTC
CDR3: CASSDSGRLQETQYF

size: NA
V: TRBV29-1
length: 12
D: TRBD1
J: TRBJ2-5
DNA: TGCAGCGTGGGAGGACAGGGGGGGACCCAGTACTTC
CDR3: CSVGGQGGTQYF

size: NA
V: TRBV6-2/TRBV6-3
length: 18
D: TRBD2
J: TRBJ2-1
DNA: TGTGCCAGCAGTTACTCAGGGACTAGCGGGAGGGCCTACAATGAGCAGTTCTTC
CDR3: CASSYSGTSGRAYNEQFF

size: NA
V: TRBV28
length: 13
D: NA
J: TRBJ1-1
DNA: TGTGCCAGCAAAGACAGGACGAACACTGAAGCTTTCTTT
CDR3: CASKDRTNTEAFF

size: NA
V: TRBV7-2
length: 15
D: TRBD1
J: TRBJ1-6
DNA: TGTGCCAGCAGCTCAGGAGACAGGGTAGGATCACCCCTCCACTTT
CDR3: CASSSGDRVGSPLHF

size: few
V: TRBV12-3/TRBV12-4
length: 18
D: TRBD2
J: TRBJ2-3
DNA: TGTGCCAGCAGTCCTAACCCGTTCCGGGTTAGCGGGGGAGATACGCAGTATTTT
CDR3: CASSPNPFRVSGGDTQYF

size: NA
V: TRBV4-2
length: 13
D: NA
J: TRBJ1-2
DNA: TGTGCCAGCAGCGACACACAGTCCTATGGCTACACCTTC
CDR3: CASSDTQSYGYTF

size: NA
V: TRBV18
length: 12
D: NA
J: TRBJ1-4
DNA: TGTGCCAGCTCACTCTCTCGTGAAAAACTGTTTTTT
CDR3: CASSLSREKLFF

size: NA
V: TRBV7-9
length: 13
D: NA
J: TRBJ2-6
DNA: TGTGCCAGCAGTCGTTCTGGGGCCAACGTCCTGACTTTC
CDR3: CASSRSGANVLTF

size: few
V: TRBV29-1
length: 12
D: TRBD1
J: TRBJ2-2
DNA: TGCAGCGTGCGGACAGGGGGCGGGGAGCTGTTTTTT
CDR3: CSVRTGGGELFF

size: few
V: TRBV6-2/TRBV6-3
length: 14
D: NA
J: TRBJ1-2
DNA: TGTGCCAGCAGTTACGACCTGACTTATGGAGGCTACACCTTC
CDR3: CASSYDLTYGGYTF

size: few
V: TRBV30
length: 14
D: NA
J: TRBJ1-1
DNA: TGTGCCTGCCGGGTGCTGGAAATGAACACTGAAGCTTTCTTT
CDR3: CACRVLEMNTEAFF

size: NA
V: TRBV4-1
length: 17
D: TRBD2
J: TRBJ2-7
DNA: TGCGCCAGCAGCCATGCGGGACTAGCGGGAGGGCACTACGAGCAGTACTTC
CDR3: CASSHAGLAGGHYEQYF

size: few
V: TRBV28
length: 16
D: TRBD2
J: TRBJ2-2
DNA: TGTGCCAGCAGTTTGGGACTAGCGGGAGAGATCGGGGAGCTGTTTTTT
CDR3: CASSLGLAGEIGELFF

size: NA
V: TRBV6-2/TRBV6-3
length: 13
D: TRBD2
J: TRBJ2-7
DNA: TGTGCCAGCAGGGAAGTGCGGGAGAATGAGCAGTACTTC
CDR3: CASREVRENEQYF

size: NA
V: TRBV9
length: 14
D: TRBD1
J: TRBJ2-7
DNA: TGTGCCAGCAGCGCCCGGACAGGGGGCGACGAGCAGTACTTC
CDR3: CASSARTGGDEQYF

size: NA
V: TRBV9
length: 17
D: TRBD1
J: TRBJ2-2
DNA: TGTGCCAGCAGCGTCAACAGGGGCCAGCCGAACACCGGGGAGCTGTTTTTT
CDR3: CASSVNRGQPNTGELFF